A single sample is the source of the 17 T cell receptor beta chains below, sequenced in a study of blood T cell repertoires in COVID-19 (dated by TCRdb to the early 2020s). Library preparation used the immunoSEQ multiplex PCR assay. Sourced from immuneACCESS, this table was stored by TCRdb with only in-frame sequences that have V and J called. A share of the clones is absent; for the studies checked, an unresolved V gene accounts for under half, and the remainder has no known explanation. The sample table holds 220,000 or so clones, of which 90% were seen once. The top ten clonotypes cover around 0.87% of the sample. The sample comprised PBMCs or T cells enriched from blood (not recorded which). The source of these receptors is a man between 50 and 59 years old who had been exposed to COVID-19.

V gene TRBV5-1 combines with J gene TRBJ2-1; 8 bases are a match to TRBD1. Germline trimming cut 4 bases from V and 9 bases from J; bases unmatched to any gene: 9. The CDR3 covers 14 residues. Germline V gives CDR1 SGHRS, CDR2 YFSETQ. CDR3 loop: CASSPRGQGGEQFF. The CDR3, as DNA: TGCGCCAGCAGCCCAAGAGGACAGGGTGGTGAGCAGTTCTTC.

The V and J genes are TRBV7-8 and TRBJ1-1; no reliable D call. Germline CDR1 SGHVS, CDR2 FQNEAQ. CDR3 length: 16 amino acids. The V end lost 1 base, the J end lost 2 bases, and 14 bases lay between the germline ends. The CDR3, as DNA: TGTGCCAGCAGCTTAGTCTTTCTACAGTCAAACACTGAAGCTTTCTTT. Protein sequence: CASSLVFLQSNTEAFF. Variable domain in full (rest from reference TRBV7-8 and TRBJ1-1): GAGVSQSPRYKVAKRGQDVALRCDPISGHVSLFWYQQALGQGPEFLTYFQNEAQLDKSGLPSDRFFAERPEGSVSTLKIQRTQQEDSAVYLCASSLVFLQSNTEAFFGQGTRLTVV.

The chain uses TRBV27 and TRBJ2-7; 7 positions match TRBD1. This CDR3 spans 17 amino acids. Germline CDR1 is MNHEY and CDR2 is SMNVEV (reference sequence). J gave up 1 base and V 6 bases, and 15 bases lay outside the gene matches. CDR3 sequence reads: CASRFSGGQDFSYEQYF. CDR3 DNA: TGTGCCAGCAGATTTTCCGGAGGACAGGATTTTTCCTACGAGCAGTACTTC.

The CDR3 DNA is TGTGCCAGCAGTTCTAGCGGGGGGGCCTGGCAGACCCAGTACTTC. Translated, it gives CASSSSGGAWQTQYF. The chain combines TRBV28 with TRBJ2-5, with TRBD2 matching over 12 bases. Germline values: CDR1 MDHEN, CDR2 SYDVKM. After removal of 4 bases from V and 6 bases from J, the junction contained 6 bases not matched to a gene. This CDR3 contains 15 residues.

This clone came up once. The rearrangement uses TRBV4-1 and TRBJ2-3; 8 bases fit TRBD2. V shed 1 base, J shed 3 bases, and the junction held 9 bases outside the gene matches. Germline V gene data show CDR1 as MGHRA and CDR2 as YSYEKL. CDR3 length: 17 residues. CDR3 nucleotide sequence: TGCGCCAGCAGCCAAGGTCCGCAGCGGGGGATAACAGATACGCAGTATTTT. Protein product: CASSQGPQRGITDTQYF.

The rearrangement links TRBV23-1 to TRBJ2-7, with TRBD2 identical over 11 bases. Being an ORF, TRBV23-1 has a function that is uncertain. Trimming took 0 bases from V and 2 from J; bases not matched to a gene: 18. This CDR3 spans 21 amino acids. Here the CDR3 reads CASSQSPLRGTSGTPTYEQYF. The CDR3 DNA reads TGCGCCAGCAGTCAATCTCCCCTGCGGGGGACTAGCGGAACTCCTACCTACGAGCAGTACTTC.

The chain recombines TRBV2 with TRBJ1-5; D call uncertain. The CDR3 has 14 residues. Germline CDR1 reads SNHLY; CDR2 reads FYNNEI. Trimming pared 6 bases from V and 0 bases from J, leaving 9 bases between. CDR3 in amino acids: CASREQNSNQPQHF. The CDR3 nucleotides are TGTGCCAGCAGAGAACAGAATAGCAATCAGCCCCAGCATTTT.

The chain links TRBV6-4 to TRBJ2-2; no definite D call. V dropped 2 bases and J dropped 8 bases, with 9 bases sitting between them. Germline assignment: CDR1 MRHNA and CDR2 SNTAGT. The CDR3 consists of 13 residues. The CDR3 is CASSDNPVGELFF. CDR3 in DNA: TGTGCCAGCAGTGACAATCCGGTAGGGGAGCTGTTTTTT.

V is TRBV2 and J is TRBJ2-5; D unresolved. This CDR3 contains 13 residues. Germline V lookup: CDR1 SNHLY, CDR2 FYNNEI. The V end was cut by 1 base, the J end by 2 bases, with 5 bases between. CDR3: CASSEVLQETQYF. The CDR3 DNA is TGTGCCAGCAGTGAAGTTCTGCAAGAGACCCAGTACTTC.

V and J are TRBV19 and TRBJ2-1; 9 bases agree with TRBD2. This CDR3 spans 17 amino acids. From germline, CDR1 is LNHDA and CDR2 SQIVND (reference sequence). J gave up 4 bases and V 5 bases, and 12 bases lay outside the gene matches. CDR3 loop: CASSRLSLAGRYNEQFF. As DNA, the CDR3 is TGTGCCAGTAGTCGGTTATCGCTAGCGGGACGATACAATGAGCAGTTCTTC.

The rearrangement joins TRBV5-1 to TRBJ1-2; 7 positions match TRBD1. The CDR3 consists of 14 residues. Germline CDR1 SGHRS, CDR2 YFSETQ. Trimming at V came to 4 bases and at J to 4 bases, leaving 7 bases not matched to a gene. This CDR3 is CASSKEGQSYGYTF. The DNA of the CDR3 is TGCGCCAGCAGCAAGGAGGGACAGTCCTATGGCTACACCTTC.

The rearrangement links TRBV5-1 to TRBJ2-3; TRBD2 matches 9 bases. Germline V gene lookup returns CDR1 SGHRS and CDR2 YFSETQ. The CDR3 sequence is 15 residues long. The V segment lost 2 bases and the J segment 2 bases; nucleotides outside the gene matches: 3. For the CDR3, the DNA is TGCGCCAGCAGCTTCTCTAGCGGGGACACAGATACGCAGTATTTT. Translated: CASSFSSGDTDTQYF.

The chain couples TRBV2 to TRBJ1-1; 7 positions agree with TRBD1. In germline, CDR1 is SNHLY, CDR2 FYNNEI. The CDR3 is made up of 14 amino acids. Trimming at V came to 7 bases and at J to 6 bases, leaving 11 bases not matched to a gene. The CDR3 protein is CASKGQFLNAEAFF. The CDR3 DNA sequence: TGTGCCAGCAAGGGACAGTTTTTAAACGCTGAAGCTTTCTTT.

CDR3 in DNA: TGTGCCAGCAGCTTGCGCAACCAAGAGACCCAGTACTTC. Amino acids: CASSLRNQETQYF. This rearrangement joins TRBV14 to TRBJ2-5; D gene uncertain. Trimming removed 5 bases from V and 0 bases from J, with 7 bases in between. This CDR3 comprises 13 residues. In germline, CDR1 is SGHDN, CDR2 FVKESK.

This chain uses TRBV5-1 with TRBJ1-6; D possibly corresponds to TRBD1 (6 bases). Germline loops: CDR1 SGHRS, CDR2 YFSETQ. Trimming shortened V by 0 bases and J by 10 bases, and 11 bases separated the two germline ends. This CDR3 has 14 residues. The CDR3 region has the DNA TGCGCCAGCAGCTTGGAGAGGGGGTTATCACCCCTCCACTTT. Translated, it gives CASSLERGLSPLHF. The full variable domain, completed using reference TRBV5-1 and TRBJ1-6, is KAGVTQTPRYLIKTRGQQVTLSCSPISGHRSVSWYQQTPGQGLQFLFEYFSETQRNKGNFPGRFSGRQFSNSRSEMNVSTLELGDSALYLCASSLERGLSPLHFGNGTRLTVT.

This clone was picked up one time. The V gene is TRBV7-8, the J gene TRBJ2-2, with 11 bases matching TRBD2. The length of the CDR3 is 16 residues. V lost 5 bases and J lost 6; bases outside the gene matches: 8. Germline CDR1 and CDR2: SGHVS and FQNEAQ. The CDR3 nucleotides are TGTGCCAGCAGCCATTTAGCGGGAGGGCCCTCCGGGGAGCTGTTTTTT. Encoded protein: CASSHLAGGPSGELFF.

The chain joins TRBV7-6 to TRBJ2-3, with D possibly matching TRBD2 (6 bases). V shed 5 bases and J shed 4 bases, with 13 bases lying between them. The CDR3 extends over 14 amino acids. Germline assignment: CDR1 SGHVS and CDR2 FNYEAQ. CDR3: CASSLQTSSDTQYF. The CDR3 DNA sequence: TGTGCCAGCAGCCTCCAGACTAGTTCAGATACGCAGTATTTT.